The 14 T cell receptor beta chains listed next were all sequenced from one sample in a study of blood T cell repertoires in COVID-19. The protocol was immunoSEQ multiplex PCR, while the TCRdb copy is restricted to in-frame clones and leaves out a portion. The table includes about 170,000 clones, 70% to 90% detected once. Sequencing used peripheral blood. The receptors stem from a woman of 80 years or more with COVID-19, enrolled during active disease.

The genes are TRBV7-2 and TRBJ2-7; 10 positions match TRBD1. The CDR3 length is 14 residues. Germline V gives CDR1 SGHTA, CDR2 FQGNSA. V gave up 0 bases and J gave up 4 bases; unmatched junction bases: 0. The CDR3 sequence is CASSLADRGYEQYF. The CDR3 bases are TGTGCCAGCAGCTTAGCGGACAGGGGGTACGAGCAGTACTTC.

The chain has TRBV11-2 and TRBJ2-1, with 11 bases identical to TRBD2. V lost 7 bases to trimming and J lost 2 bases; unmatched junction nucleotides: 1. The CDR3 is 14 residues long. CDR1 and CDR2 (germline): SGHAT, FQNNGV. CDR3 nucleotide sequence: TGTGCCAGCACACTAGCGGGAGCCTACAATGAGCAGTTCTTC. Encoded protein: CASTLAGAYNEQFF.

The J gene is TRBJ1-2, the V gene TRBV28, with a weak D call TRBD1 (6 bases). CDR1 is MDHEN and CDR2 is SYDVKM in the germline V gene. The CDR3 covers 18 residues. Deletions cut 3 bases from V and 0 bases from J, with 20 bases between. The chain's CDR3 is CASSLGDTLLISNYGYTF. The CDR3 coding sequence is TGTGCCAGCAGTTTGGGGGACACGCTTCTTATTTCTAACTATGGCTACACCTTC.

The genes are TRBV28 and TRBJ2-2; 9 bases are shared with TRBD2. The ends lost 8 bases at V and 4 bases at J; junction bases unmatched: 8. Germline V gives CDR1 MDHEN, CDR2 SYDVKM. There are 15 residues in the CDR3. CDR3 DNA sequence: TGTGCCAGCGCCACGGGACTAGCCTCCACCGGGGAGCTGTTTTTT. Its protein product is CASATGLASTGELFF.

The genes are TRBV21-1 and TRBJ1-6. TRBV21-1 is deemed a pseudogene. This CDR3 is 18 amino acids long. This CDR3 is CASMGGGLGVSYNSPLHF. The CDR3 region has the DNA TGTGCCAGCATGGGAGGTGGCCTCGGGGTCTCCTATAATTCACCCCTCCACTTT.

CDR3 loop: CASRLPSGQYNEQFF. The CDR3 DNA reads as TGTGCCAGCAGACTACCCAGCGGGCAGTACAATGAGCAGTTCTTC. The chain couples TRBV7-2 to TRBJ2-1, with a tentative D call TRBD2 (6 bases). V lost 6 bases and J lost 4, with 16 bases in between. Germline CDR1 SGHTA, CDR2 FQGNSA. This CDR3 spans 15 amino acids.

V usage is TRBV5-1 and J usage is TRBJ1-1; D may be TRBD1 (6 bases). The CDR3 has 16 amino acids. Per germline, CDR1 SGHRS and CDR2 YFSETQ. V dropped 0 bases and J dropped 4 bases, with 16 bases sitting between them. The CDR3 loop reads CASSLGATGSGTEAFF. The CDR3 nucleotides read TGCGCCAGCAGCTTGGGGGCAACAGGGTCGGGCACTGAAGCTTTCTTT.

This chain joins TRBV3-1 (or the pseudogene TRBV3-2) and TRBJ1-6, with TRBD1 as a possible D gene (5 bases). V was clipped by 1 base and J by 5 bases, with 12 bases between them. The CDR3 covers 16 residues. Germline loops: CDR1 LGHDT, CDR2 YNNKEL (reference sequence). CDR3 region: CASSQADSHNNSPLHF. The CDR3 DNA is TGTGCCAGCAGCCAAGCTGACAGCCATAATAATTCACCCCTCCACTTT.

The V and J genes are TRBV3-1 (or the pseudogene TRBV3-2) and TRBJ1-3; no definite D call. The CDR3 consists of 14 residues. V gave up 3 bases and J gave up 3 bases, with 9 bases separating them. CDR1 LGHDT and CDR2 YNNKEL come from the germline V gene (reference sequence). The chain's CDR3 is CASSQGGIGNTIYF. The CDR3 DNA follows: TGTGCCAGCAGCCAGGGAGGAATTGGAAACACCATATATTTT.

The rearrangement links TRBV5-6 to TRBJ2-7, with a tentative D call TRBD1 (5 bases). The CDR3 covers 14 residues. Germline loops: CDR1 SGHDT, CDR2 YYEEEE. Trimming stripped 4 bases from V and 7 bases from J, with 18 bases between. The CDR3 reads CASSPSLTASEQYF. In nucleotides, the CDR3 is TGTGCCAGCAGCCCCAGCTTGACAGCCTCTGAGCAGTACTTC.

This clone showed up just once. This rearrangement joins TRBV25-1 to TRBJ1-1; D might be TRBD1 (5 bases). V was cut by 4 bases and J by 3 bases, with 9 bases left in between. CDR1 is MGHDK, CDR2 SYGVNS, per germline. The CDR3 sequence is 13 residues long. This CDR3 reads CASSVEGYTEAFF. CDR3 nucleotide sequence: TGTGCCAGCAGTGTGGAGGGGTACACTGAAGCTTTCTTT.

As DNA, the CDR3 is TGCAGTGTTGCGGGATACGAGCAGTACTTC. Amino acid sequence: CSVAGYEQYF. V is TRBV20-1 and J is TRBJ2-7; the D gene is possibly TRBD2 (6 bases). CDR1 DFQATT and CDR2 SNEGSKA come from the germline V gene (reference sequence). The length of the CDR3 is 10 residues. V shed 7 bases and J shed 4 bases, with 8 bases lying between them.

This rearrangement joins TRBV28 to TRBJ1-3; D is possibly TRBD1 (5 bases). The V end lost 6 bases, the J end lost 1 base, and 10 bases lay between the germline ends. The V gene's germline CDR1 is MDHEN and CDR2 SYDVKM. This CDR3 contains 14 residues. This CDR3 is CASRFGGSGNTIYF. As DNA, the CDR3 is TGTGCCAGCAGATTCGGGGGATCTGGAAACACCATATATTTT. Combining the CDR3 with reference TRBV28 and TRBJ1-3 gives the whole variable domain DVKVTQSSRYLVKRTGEKVFLECVQDMDHENMFWYRQDPGLGLRLIYFSYDVKMKEKGDIPEGYSVSREKKERFSLILESASTNQTSMYLCASRFGGSGNTIYFGEGSWLTVV.

V is TRBV18 and J is TRBJ2-3, with 7 bases aligning to TRBD2. The CDR3 covers 15 residues. J was trimmed by 6 bases and V by 3 bases; bases with no gene match: 9. Per germline, CDR1 KGHSH and CDR2 LQKENI. The CDR3: CASSPLAGVRDTQYF. As DNA, the CDR3 is TGTGCCAGCTCACCCCTGGCGGGAGTAAGGGATACGCAGTATTTT. Together with reference TRBV18 and TRBJ2-3, the CDR3 gives the full variable domain: NAGVMQNPRHLVRRRGQEARLRCSPMKGHSHVYWYRQLPEEGLKFMVYLQKENIIDESGMPKERFSAEFPKEGPSILRIQQVVRGDSAAYFCASSPLAGVRDTQYFGPGTRLTVL.